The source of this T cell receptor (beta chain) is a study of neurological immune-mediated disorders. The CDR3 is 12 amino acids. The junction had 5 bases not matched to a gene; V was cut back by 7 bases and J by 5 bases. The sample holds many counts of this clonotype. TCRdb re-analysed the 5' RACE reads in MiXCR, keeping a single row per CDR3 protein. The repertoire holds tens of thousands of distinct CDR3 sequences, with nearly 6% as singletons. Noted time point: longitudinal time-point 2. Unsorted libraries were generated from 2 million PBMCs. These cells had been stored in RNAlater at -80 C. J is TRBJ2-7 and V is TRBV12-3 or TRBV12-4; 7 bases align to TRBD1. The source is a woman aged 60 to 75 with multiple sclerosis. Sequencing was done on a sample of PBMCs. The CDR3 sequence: CASKTGVHEQYF. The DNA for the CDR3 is TGTGCCAGCAAAACAGGGGTGCACGAGCAGTACTTC.